Listed below are T cell receptor beta chains from one sample, sequenced in a study of T cells in Graves' hyperthyroidism and ophthalmopathy. TCRdb re-analysed the multiplex PCR reads in MiXCR, keeping a single row per CDR3 protein. The sample shows 360,000 or so distinct CDR3 sequences, 13% to 15% of them seen only once. The sample taken for sequencing was blood. The receptors shown here come from a woman aged 55-69 years with Graves' ophthalmopathy. Both conserved end residues are part of each CDR3. A D gene is named only where the DNA matches it firmly.

TRBJ1-6	TRBV6-1	TRBD1	CASSRDRGSSPLHF
TRBJ2-1	TRBV28	TRBD2	CASSSRAGLAGEHEQFF
TRBJ2-1	TRBV7-6	.	CASSFQAREQFF
TRBJ2-7	TRBV2	.	CASSESQGPLYEQYF
TRBJ2-7	TRBV9	TRBD2	CASSVAPYSGRGSYEQYF
TRBJ2-3	TRBV7-9	TRBD2	CASPALAGGPPDTQYF
TRBJ2-1	TRBV7-3	TRBD1	CASSWDRVTEQFF
TRBJ1-1	TRBV6-1	.	CASRRRGVEGEAFF
TRBJ2-3	TRBV28	TRBD2	CASSMGTGLAGGTDTQYF
TRBJ2-2	TRBV9	TRBD2	CASSTRWGGPNTGELFF
TRBJ2-1	TRBV28	TRBD2	CASKMASGIVNEQFF
TRBJ1-4	TRBV7-9	.	CASSLDSGGAVKLFF
TRBJ2-7	TRBV28	.	CASSSGAGYSYEQYF
TRBJ2-3	TRBV7-8	TRBD2	CASGARREITDTQYF
TRBJ2-7	TRBV5-1	TRBD2	CASSFGLAGAYEQYF
TRBJ1-1	TRBV7-9	.	CASSLGSPHTEAFF
TRBJ1-5	TRBV5-1	.	CASSLPPGRRQPQHF
TRBJ2-5	TRBV19	.	CASSNPRVQETQYF
TRBJ2-3	TRBV20-1	TRBD2	CSARDSASGTVTDTQYF
TRBJ2-7	TRBV30	TRBD2	CAWRLRGIGNEQYF
TRBJ2-1	TRBV9	.	CASSGHDEQFF
TRBJ2-1	TRBV27	.	CASSWTESHNEQFF
TRBJ2-5	TRBV7-9	.	CASSLGTYARETQYF
TRBJ1-5	TRBV5-1	TRBD1	CASSLAGQGTQPQHF
TRBJ2-7	TRBV6-1	.	CASSNTGGTSSYEQYF
TRBJ2-1	TRBV3-1	.	CASSQGVSQFF
TRBJ2-5	TRBV6-1	.	CASSEWGREETQYF
TRBJ2-7	TRBV19	TRBD1	CASSIQTGGGYEQYF
TRBJ2-5	TRBV7-2	.	CASSLASLQETQYF
TRBJ1-6	TRBV6-1	.	CASSERRLNSPLHF
TRBJ2-2	TRBV5-1	TRBD1	CASSPQGAPLITGELFF
TRBJ2-2	TRBV2	TRBD2	CASGGLDVGELFF
TRBJ1-6	TRBV12-3/TRBV12-4	.	CASRSGTSPNSPLHF
TRBJ2-1	TRBV5-4	TRBD2	CASSTMRQMTSGYNEQFF
TRBJ1-5	TRBV18	TRBD1	CASSPTGGSNQPQHF
TRBJ1-2	TRBV2	.	CASIPVGSHGYTF
TRBJ2-3	TRBV10-2	TRBD2	CASSDAYGRDRTDTQYF
TRBJ1-5	TRBV6-1	.	CASSARGLSNQPQHF
TRBJ2-5	TRBV29-1	.	CSVEDQGYRETQYF